One and the same sample provided the 2 T cell receptor beta chains below, sequenced in a study of T cells after yellow fever vaccination. TCRdb reprocessed the 5' RACE reads via MiXCR and lists one record per CDR3 protein. This sample yields around 610,000 distinct CDR3 sequences, of which approximately 13% are seen a single time; roughly an eighth belongs to the top ten. This sample comprised PBMCs, obtained on the day of the yellow fever booster vaccination. Receptor source: a man aged 25-45 years who received the YFV17D yellow fever vaccine.

This clonotype turned up a few times. The chain uses TRBV5-6 and TRBJ1-2; D possibly corresponds to TRBD1 (5 bases). Germline CDR1 reads SGHDT; CDR2 reads YYEEEE. The V end lost 2 bases, the J end lost 13 bases, and 15 bases lay between the germline ends. The CDR3 runs 12 residues. In nucleotides, the CDR3 is TGTGCCAGCAGCTTCCGCGACGGGGGTTCCACCTTC. Its protein is CASSFRDGGSTF.

This clonotype has only a few counts. The rearrangement links TRBV9 to TRBJ2-3, with D perhaps matching TRBD1 (7 bases). The V gene's germline CDR1 is SGDLS and CDR2 YYNGEE. V lost 4 bases, J lost 3 bases, and 18 bases lay in between. The CDR3 totals 16 residues. CDR3 in amino acids: CASSPGGDSATDTQYF. In nucleotides, the CDR3 is TGTGCCAGCAGCCCCGGAGGGGACAGCGCTACAGATACGCAGTATTTT.